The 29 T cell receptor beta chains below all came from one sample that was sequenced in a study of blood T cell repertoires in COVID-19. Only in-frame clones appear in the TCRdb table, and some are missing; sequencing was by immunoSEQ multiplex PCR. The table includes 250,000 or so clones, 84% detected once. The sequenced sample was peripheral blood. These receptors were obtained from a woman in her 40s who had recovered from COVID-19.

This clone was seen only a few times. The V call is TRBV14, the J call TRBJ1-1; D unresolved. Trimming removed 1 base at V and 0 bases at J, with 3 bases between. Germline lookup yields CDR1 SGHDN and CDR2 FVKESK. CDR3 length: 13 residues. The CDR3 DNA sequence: TGTGCCAGCAGCCAAGCTCTGAACACTGAAGCTTTCTTT. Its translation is CASSQALNTEAFF.

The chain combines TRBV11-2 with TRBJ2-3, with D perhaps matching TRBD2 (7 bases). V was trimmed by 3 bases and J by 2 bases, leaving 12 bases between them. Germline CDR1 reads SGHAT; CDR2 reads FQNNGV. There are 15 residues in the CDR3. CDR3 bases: TGTGCCAGCAGCTTGTTGGCGGGGGCCACAGATACGCAGTATTTT. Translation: CASSLLAGATDTQYF.

In nucleotides, the CDR3 is TGTGCCAGCAGTAGGGGGCCCAATCAGCCCCAGCATTTT. Translation gives CASSRGPNQPQHF. V and J are TRBV2 and TRBJ1-5; 7 bases are a match to TRBD1. CDR3 length: 13 amino acids. CDR1 and CDR2 from the germline V gene are SNHLY and FYNNEI. Trimming at V came to 5 bases and at J to 3 bases, leaving 1 base not matched to a gene.

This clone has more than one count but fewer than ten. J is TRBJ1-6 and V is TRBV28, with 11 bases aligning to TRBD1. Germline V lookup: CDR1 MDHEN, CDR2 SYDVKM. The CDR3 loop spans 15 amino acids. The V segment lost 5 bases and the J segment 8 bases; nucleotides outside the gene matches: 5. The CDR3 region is CASSLGQGVYSPLHF. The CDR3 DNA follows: TGTGCCAGCAGTCTGGGACAGGGGGTATATTCACCCCTCCACTTT.

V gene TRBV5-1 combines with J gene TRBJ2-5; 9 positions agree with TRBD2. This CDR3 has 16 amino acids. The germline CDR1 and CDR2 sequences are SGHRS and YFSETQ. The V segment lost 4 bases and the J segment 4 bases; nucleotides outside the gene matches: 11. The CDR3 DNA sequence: TGCGCCAGCAGCCTCGGTCGGAGCGGGGGGAGAGAGACCCAGTACTTC. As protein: CASSLGRSGGRETQYF.

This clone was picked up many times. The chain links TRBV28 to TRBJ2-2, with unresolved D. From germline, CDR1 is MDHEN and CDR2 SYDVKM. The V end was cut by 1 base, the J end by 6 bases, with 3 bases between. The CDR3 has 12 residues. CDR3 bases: TGTGCCAGCAGTTTATTCGCCGGGGAGCTGTTTTTT. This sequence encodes CASSLFAGELFF.

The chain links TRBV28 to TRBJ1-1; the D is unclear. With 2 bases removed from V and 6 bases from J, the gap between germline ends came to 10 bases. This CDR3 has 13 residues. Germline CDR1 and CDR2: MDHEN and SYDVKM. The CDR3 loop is CASSLRGFSEAFF. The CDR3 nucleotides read TGTGCCAGCAGTTTAAGAGGTTTCTCTGAAGCTTTCTTT.

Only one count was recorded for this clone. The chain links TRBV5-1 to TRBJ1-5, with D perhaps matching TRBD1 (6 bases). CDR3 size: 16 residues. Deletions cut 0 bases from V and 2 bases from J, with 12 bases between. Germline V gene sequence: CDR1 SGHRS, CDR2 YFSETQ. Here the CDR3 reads CASSLVGGDGNQPQHF. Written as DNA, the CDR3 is TGCGCCAGCAGCTTGGTTGGGGGCGATGGCAATCAGCCCCAGCATTTT. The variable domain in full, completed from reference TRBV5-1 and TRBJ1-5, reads KAGVTQTPRYLIKTRGQQVTLSCSPISGHRSVSWYQQTPGQGLQFLFEYFSETQRNKGNFPGRFSGRQFSNSRSEMNVSTLELGDSALYLCASSLVGGDGNQPQHFGDGTRLSIL.

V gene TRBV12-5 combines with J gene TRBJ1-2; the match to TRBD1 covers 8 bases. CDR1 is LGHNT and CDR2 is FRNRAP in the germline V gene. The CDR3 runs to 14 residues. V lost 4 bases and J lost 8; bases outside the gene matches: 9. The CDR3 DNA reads TGTGCTAGTGGTTCGACGACAGGGGTAGGCGGCTACACCTTC. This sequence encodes CASGSTTGVGGYTF.

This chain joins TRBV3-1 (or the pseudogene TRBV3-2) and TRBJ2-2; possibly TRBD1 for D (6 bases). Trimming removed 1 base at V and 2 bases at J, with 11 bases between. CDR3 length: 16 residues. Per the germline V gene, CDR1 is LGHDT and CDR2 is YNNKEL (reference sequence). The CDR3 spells CASSQVGTSNTGELFF. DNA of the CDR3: TGTGCCAGCAGCCAAGTCGGGACAAGCAACACCGGGGAGCTGTTTTTT.

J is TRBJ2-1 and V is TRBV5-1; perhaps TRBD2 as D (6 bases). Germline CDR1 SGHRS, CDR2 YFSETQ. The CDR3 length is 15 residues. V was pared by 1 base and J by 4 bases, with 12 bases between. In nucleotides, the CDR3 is TGCGCCAGCAGCTTGCAGGTGGGGGGATACAATGAGCAGTTCTTC. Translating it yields CASSLQVGGYNEQFF.

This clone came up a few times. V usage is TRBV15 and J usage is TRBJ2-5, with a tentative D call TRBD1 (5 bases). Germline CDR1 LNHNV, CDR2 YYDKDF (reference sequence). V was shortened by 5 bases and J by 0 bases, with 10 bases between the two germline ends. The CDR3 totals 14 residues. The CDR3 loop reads CATSPRQYQETQYF. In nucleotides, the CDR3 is TGTGCCACCAGCCCCCGACAGTACCAAGAGACCCAGTACTTC.

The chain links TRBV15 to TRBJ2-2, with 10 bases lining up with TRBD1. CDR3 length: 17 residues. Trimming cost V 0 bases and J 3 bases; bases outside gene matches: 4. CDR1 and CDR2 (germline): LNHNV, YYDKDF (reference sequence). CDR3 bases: TGTGCCACCAGCAGAGATCGACAGGGGGCGGACACCGGGGAGCTGTTTTTT. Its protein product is CATSRDRQGADTGELFF. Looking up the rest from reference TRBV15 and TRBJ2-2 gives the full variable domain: DAMVIQNPRYQVTQFGKPVTLSCSQTLNHNVMYWYQQKSSQAPKLLFHYYDKDFNNEADTPDNFQSRRPNTSFCFLDIRSPGLGDTAMYLCATSRDRQGADTGELFFGEGSRLTVL.

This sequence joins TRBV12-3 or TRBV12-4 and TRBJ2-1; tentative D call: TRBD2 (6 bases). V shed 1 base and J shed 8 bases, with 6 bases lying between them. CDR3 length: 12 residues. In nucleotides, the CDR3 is TGTGCCAGCAGTTTAGGGGGGGATGAGCAGTTCTTC. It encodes CASSLGGDEQFF.

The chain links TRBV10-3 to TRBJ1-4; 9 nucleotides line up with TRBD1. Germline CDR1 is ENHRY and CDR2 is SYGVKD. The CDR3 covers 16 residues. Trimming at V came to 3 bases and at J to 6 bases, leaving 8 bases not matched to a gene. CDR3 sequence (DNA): TGTGCCATCAGTGAAGGCCCGACAGGGGGAGATGAAAAACTGTTTTTT. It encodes CAISEGPTGGDEKLFF.

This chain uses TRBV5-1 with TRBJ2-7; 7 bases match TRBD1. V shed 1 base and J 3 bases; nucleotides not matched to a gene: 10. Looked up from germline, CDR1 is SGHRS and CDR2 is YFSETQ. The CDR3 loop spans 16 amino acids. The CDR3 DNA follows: TGCGCCAGCAGCTTGATTGGACAGGCCCTTGGCTACGAGCAGTACTTC. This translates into CASSLIGQALGYEQYF.

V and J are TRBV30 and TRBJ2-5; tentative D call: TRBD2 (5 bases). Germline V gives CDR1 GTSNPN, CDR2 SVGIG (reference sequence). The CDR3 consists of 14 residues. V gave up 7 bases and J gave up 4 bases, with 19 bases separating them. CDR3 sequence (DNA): TGTGCCTTGTCGAGGACTTGGGCAACAGAGACCCAGTACTTC. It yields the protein CALSRTWATETQYF.

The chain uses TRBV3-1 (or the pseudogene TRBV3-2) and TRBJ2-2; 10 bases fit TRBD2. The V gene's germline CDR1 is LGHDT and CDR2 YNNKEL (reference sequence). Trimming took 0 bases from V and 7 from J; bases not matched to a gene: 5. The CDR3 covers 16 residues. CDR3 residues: CASSQDLAGANGELFF. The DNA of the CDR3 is TGTGCCAGCAGCCAAGACCTAGCGGGGGCGAACGGGGAGCTGTTTTTT.

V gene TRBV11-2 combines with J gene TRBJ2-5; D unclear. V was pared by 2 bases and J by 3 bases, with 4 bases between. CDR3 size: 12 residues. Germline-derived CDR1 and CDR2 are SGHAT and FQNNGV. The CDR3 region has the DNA TGTGCCAGCAGCTTATATGAAGAGACCCAGTACTTC. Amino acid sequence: CASSLYEETQYF.

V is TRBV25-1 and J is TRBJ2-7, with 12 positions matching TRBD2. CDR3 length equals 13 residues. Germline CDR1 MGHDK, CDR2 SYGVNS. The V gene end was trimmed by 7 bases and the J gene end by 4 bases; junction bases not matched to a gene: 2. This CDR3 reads CASKTSGGYEQYF. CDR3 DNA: TGTGCCAGCAAGACTAGCGGGGGATACGAGCAGTACTTC.

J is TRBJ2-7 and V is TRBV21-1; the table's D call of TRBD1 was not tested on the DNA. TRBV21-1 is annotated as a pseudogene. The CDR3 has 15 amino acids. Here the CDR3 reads CASRPGGGDFYEQYF. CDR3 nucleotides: TGTGCCAGCCGGCCAGGGGGCGGGGATTTCTACGAGCAGTACTTC.

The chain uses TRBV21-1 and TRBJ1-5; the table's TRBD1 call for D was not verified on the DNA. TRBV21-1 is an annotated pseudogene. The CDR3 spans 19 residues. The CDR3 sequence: CASTGGALKWNRGKQPQHF. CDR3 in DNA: TGTGCCAGCACAGGGGGTGCGCTTAAGTGGAACAGGGGAAAGCAGCCCCAGCATTTT.

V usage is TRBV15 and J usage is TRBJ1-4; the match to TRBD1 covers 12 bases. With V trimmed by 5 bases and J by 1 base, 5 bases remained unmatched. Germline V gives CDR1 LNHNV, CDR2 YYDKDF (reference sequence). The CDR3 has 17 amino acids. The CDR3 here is CATSPGQGALTNEKLFF. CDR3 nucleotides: TGTGCCACCAGCCCGGGACAGGGGGCTTTAACTAATGAAAAACTGTTTTTT.

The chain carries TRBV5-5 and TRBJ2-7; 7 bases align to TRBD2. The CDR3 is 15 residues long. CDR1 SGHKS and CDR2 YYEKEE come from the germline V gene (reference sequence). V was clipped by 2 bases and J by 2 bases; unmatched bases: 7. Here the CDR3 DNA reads TGTGCCAGCAGCTTAGGACGCAGCGGGACCTACGAGCAGTACTTC. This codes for CASSLGRSGTYEQYF.

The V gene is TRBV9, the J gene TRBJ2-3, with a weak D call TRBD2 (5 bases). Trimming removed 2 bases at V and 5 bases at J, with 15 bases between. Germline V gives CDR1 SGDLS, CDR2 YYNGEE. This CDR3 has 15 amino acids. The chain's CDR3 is CASSVGTTSQDTQYF. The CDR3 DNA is TGTGCCAGCAGCGTGGGAACAACTAGTCAAGATACGCAGTATTTT.

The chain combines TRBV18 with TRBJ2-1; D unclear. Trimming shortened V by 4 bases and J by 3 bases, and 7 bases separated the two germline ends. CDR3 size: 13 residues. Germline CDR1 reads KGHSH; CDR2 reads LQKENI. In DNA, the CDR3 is TGTGCCAGCTCACAGAGTCGCTACAATGAGCAGTTCTTC. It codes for CASSQSRYNEQFF.

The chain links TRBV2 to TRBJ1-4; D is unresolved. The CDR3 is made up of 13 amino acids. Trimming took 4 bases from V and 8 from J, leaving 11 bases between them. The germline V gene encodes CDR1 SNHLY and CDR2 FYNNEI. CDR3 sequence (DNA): TGTGCCAGCAGTGCCCAGGTCGACGAAAAACTGTTTTTT. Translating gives CASSAQVDEKLFF.

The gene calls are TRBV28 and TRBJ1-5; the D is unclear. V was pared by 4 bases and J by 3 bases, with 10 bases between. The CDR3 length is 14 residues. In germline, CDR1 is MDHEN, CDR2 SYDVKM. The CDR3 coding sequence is TGTGCCAGCAGTTCCCACTACCTCAATCAGCCCCAGCATTTT. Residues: CASSSHYLNQPQHF.

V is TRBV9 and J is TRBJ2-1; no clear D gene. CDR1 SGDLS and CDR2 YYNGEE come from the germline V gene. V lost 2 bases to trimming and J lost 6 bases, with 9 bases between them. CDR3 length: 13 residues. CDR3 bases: TGTGCCAGCAGCGTCACCCCGGGCAATGAGCAGTTCTTC. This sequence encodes CASSVTPGNEQFF. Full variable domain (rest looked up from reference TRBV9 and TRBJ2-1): DSGVTQTPKHLITATGQRVTLRCSPRSGDLSVYWYQQSLDQGLQFLIQYYNGEERAKGNILERFSAQQFPDLHSELNLSSLELGDSALYFCASSVTPGNEQFFGPGTRLTVL.